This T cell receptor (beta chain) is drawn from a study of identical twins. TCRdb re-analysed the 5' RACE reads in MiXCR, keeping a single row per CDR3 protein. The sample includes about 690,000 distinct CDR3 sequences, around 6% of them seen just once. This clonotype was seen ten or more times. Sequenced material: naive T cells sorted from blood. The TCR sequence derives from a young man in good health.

The CDR3: CASSLTGAGETQYF. CDR3 sequence (DNA): TGTGCCAGCAGCTTGACAGGGGCGGGGGAGACCCAGTACTTC. The chain couples TRBV7-2 to TRBJ2-5, with 8 nucleotides matching TRBD1. Germline V gene lookup returns CDR1 SGHTA and CDR2 FQGNSA. CDR3 length equals 14 residues. Trimming at V came to 3 bases and at J to 5 bases, leaving 5 bases not matched to a gene.